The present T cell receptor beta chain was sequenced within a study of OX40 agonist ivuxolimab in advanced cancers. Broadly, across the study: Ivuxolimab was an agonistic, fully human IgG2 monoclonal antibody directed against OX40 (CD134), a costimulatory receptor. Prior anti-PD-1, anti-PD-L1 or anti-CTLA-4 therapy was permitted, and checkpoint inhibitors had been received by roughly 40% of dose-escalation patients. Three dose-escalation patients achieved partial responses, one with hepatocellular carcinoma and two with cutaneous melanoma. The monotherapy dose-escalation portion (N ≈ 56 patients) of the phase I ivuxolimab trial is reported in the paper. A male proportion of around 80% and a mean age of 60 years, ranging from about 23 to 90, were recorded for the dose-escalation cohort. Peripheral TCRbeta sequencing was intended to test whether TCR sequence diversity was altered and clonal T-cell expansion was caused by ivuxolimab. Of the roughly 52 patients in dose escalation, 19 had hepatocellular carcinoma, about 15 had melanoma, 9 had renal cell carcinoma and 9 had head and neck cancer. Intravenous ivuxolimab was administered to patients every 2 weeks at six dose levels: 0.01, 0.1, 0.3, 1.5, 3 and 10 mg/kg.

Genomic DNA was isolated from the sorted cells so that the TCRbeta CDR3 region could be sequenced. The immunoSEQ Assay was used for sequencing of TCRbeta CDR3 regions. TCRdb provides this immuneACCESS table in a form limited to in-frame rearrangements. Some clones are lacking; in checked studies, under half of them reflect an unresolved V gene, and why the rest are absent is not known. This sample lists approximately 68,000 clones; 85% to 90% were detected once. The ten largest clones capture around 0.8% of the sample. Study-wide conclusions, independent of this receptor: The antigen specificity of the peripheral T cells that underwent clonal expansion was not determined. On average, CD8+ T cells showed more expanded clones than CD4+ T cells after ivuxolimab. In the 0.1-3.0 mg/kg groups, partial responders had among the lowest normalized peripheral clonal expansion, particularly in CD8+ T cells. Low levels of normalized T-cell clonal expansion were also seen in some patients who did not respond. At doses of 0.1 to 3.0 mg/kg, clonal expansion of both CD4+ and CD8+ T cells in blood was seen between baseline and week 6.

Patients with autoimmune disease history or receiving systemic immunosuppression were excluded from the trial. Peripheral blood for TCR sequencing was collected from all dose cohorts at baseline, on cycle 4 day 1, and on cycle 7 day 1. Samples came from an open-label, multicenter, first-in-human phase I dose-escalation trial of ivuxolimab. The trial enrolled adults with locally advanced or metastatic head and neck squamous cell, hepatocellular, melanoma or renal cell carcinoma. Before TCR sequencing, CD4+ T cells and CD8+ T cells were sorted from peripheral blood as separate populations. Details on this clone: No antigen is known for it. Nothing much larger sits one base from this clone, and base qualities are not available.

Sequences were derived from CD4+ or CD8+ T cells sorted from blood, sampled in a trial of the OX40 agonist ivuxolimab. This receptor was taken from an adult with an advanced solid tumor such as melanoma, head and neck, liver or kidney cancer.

The CDR3 in this case is CATTQTVSSYNEQFF. The DNA reads as follows: TGTGCCACCACTCAGACGGTCAGCTCCTACAATGAGCAGTTCTTC. In this chain, TRBV19 is recombined with TRBJ2-1, with the D gene not clear enough to name. Per the germline V gene (reference sequence), LNHDA is the CDR1 and SQIVND is the CDR2. The junction shows trimming of 10 bases on V and 0 bases on J, plus 16 bases between the germline ends. The CDR3, cysteine through phenylalanine, is 15 amino acids long. The sequence is cut down to CDR3 DNA, 45 bases in frame from base 1. With the portions outside the CDR3 filled from the reference TRBV19 and TRBJ2-1 genes, the complete variable region becomes DGGITQSPKYLFRKEGQNVTLSCEQNLNHDAMYWYRQDPGQGLRLIYYSQIVNDFQKGDIAEGYSVSREKKESFPLTVTSAQKNPTAFYLCATTQTVSSYNEQFFGPGTRLTVL.